Below, 8 T cell receptor beta chains from the same sample are listed, as sequenced in a study of blood T cell repertoires in COVID-19. Libraries were prepared by immunoSEQ multiplex PCR; TCRdb keeps only in-frame clonotypes and omits some of them. The table has approximately 260,000 clones, about 85% seen once; the top ten hold around 7.2%. The sequencing sample was made of peripheral blood. Receptor source: a man in his 60s who had recovered from COVID-19.

The chain links TRBV7-8 to TRBJ1-4; 7 bases match TRBD1. This CDR3 contains 14 residues. CDR1 and CDR2 from the germline V gene are SGHVS and FQNEAQ. Trimming at V came to 4 bases and at J to 8 bases, leaving 7 bases not matched to a gene. Here the CDR3 reads CASSSRGPGEKLFF. The CDR3 DNA is TGTGCCAGCAGCTCAAGGGGGCCGGGGGAAAAACTGTTTTTT.

The rearrangement joins TRBV6-1 to TRBJ1-2; D ambiguous. Trimming left V 1 base short and J 8 bases short, with 8 bases between. The CDR3 is 12 amino acids. Germline V gene sequence: CDR1 MNHNS, CDR2 SASEGT. The CDR3 region is CASSEVRAGYTF. The DNA for the CDR3 is TGTGCCAGCAGTGAAGTCCGAGCGGGCTACACCTTC.

This chain links TRBV11-2 with TRBJ1-1, with D hard to call. The V and J ends lost 5 bases and 1 base respectively, with 17 bases between them. The V gene's germline CDR1 is SGHAT and CDR2 FQNNGV. The CDR3 is 16 residues long. Here the CDR3 DNA reads TGTGCCAGCAGCCCCCAATTAGGACGGGAGAACACTGAAGCTTTCTTT. This codes for CASSPQLGRENTEAFF.

The chain carries TRBV7-9 and TRBJ2-7; a possible D gene is TRBD1 (5 bases). Trimming pared 4 bases from V and 5 bases from J, leaving 9 bases between. Germline values: CDR1 SEHNR, CDR2 FQNEAQ (reference sequence). The CDR3 spans 12 residues. The CDR3 region is CASSSLGDEQYF. In DNA form, the CDR3 reads TGTGCCAGCAGCTCCCTAGGGGACGAGCAGTACTTC.

The J gene is TRBJ1-6, the V gene TRBV12-5, with TRBD1 identical over 8 bases. CDR1 LGHNT and CDR2 FRNRAP come from the germline V gene. The trim removed 1 base at V and 11 bases at J, leaving 4 bases unmatched. The CDR3 covers 14 residues. The CDR3 protein is CASGLDGTGPPLHF. The DNA for the CDR3 is TGTGCTAGTGGTTTGGACGGGACAGGCCCACCCCTCCACTTT.

The CDR3 is CATSDPAGLGGYTF. In DNA form, the CDR3 reads TGTGCCACCAGTGACCCGGCGGGGCTAGGTGGCTACACCTTC. The rearrangement links TRBV24-1 to TRBJ1-2; D possibly corresponds to TRBD1 (5 bases). The V end was cut by 4 bases, the J end by 7 bases, with 15 bases between. This CDR3 is 14 amino acids long. CDR1 is KGHDR, CDR2 SFDVKD, per germline.

This chain joins TRBV18 and TRBJ2-1; D perhaps matches TRBD2 (6 bases). The V and J ends lost 0 bases and 5 bases respectively, with 17 bases between them. Per the germline V gene, CDR1 is KGHSH and CDR2 is LQKENI. The CDR3 spans 17 residues. CDR3: CASSPPRLGEANNEQFF. The CDR3 region has the DNA TGTGCCAGCTCACCACCCCGACTAGGAGAGGCTAACAATGAGCAGTTCTTC.

The V call is TRBV15, the J call TRBJ2-7, with 7 bases that match TRBD2. The CDR3 has 13 residues. With V trimmed by 5 bases and J by 4 bases, 5 bases remained unmatched. Per germline, CDR1 LNHNV and CDR2 YYDKDF (reference sequence). This CDR3 is CATSSPSGYEQYV. Written as DNA, the CDR3 is TGTGCCACCAGCTCACCTAGCGGTTACGAGCAGTACGTC.